This passage covers 15 T cell receptor beta chains from one sample sequenced in a study of blood T cell repertoires in COVID-19 (dated by TCRdb to the early 2020s). Receptors were amplified or captured by the immunoSEQ multiplex PCR assay. TCRdb provides this immuneACCESS table in a form limited to in-frame rearrangements. Some clones are lacking; in checked studies, under half of them reflect an unresolved V gene, and why the rest are absent is not known. Across this sample there are roughly 150,000 clones, with more than 85% seen only once. The ten most abundant clones make up 5.4% of the sample. Sequencing used peripheral blood. These receptors were taken from a human donor in a cohort sampled during active COVID-19.

This clone appeared a few times. The genes are TRBV4-2 and TRBJ1-3; D perhaps matches TRBD1 (6 bases). Trimming stripped 1 base from V and 4 bases from J, with 11 bases between. This CDR3 spans 15 amino acids. Germline V CDR1 and CDR2: LGHNA, YNFKEQ. The CDR3, as DNA: TGTGCCAGCAGCCAAGCCACCGGACAGGGAAACACCATATATTTT. It is translated as CASSQATGQGNTIYF.

V usage is TRBV7-2 and J usage is TRBJ1-6; D unclear. The CDR3 contains 16 residues. V gave up 4 bases and J gave up 5 bases, with 15 bases separating them. Per the germline V gene, CDR1 is SGHTA and CDR2 is FQGNSA. The CDR3 DNA reads as TGTGCCAGCAGCTCCCGTCTTGTACAGAATAATTCACCCCTCCACTTT. This sequence encodes CASSSRLVQNNSPLHF. Filled out from reference TRBV7-2 and TRBJ1-6, the complete variable domain reads GAGVSQSPSNKVTEKGKDVELRCDPISGHTALYWYRQSLGQGLEFLIYFQGNSAPDKSGLPSDRFSAERTGGSVSTLTIQRTQQEDSAVYLCASSSRLVQNNSPLHFGNGTRLTVT.

The rearrangement uses TRBV5-1 and TRBJ2-5; 11 bases line up with TRBD1. CDR1 is SGHRS and CDR2 is YFSETQ in the germline V gene. With V trimmed by 5 bases and J by 4 bases, 13 bases remained unmatched. This CDR3 region has 17 residues. The CDR3 region is CASRSRDRGVHGETQYF. The CDR3 region has the DNA TGCGCCAGCAGAAGCCGGGACAGGGGGGTGCACGGAGAGACCCAGTACTTC.

This clone was found a few times. The rearrangement links TRBV20-1 to TRBJ2-5; TRBD1 aligns across 7 bases. CDR1 is DFQATT, CDR2 SNEGSKA, per germline (reference sequence). This CDR3 contains 14 residues. V was clipped by 3 bases and J by 5 bases; unmatched bases: 9. The CDR3: CSASLGGSGETQYF. The CDR3 coding sequence is TGCAGTGCTAGTTTAGGGGGCAGTGGGGAGACCCAGTACTTC.

This clone was counted once. The rearrangement joins TRBV3-1 (or the pseudogene TRBV3-2) to TRBJ1-2; D is ambiguous. This CDR3 is built from 14 residues. The V end was cut by 1 base, the J end by 5 bases, with 11 bases between. Germline-derived CDR1 and CDR2 are LGHDT and YNNKEL (reference sequence). This chain's CDR3 is CASSQALLGYGYTF. The CDR3 region has the DNA TGTGCCAGCAGCCAAGCTCTGCTCGGGTATGGCTACACCTTC.

In DNA form, the CDR3 reads TGTGCCAGCAGTGATTCGGCAGTGGAGGGCTGGCCCAATCAGCCCCAGCATTTT. Residues: CASSDSAVEGWPNQPQHF. The V gene is TRBV25-1, the J gene TRBJ1-5; D is unresolved. The germline V gene encodes CDR1 MGHDK and CDR2 SYGVNS. This CDR3 spans 18 amino acids. Trimming stripped 3 bases from V and 3 bases from J, with 21 bases between.

DNA of the CDR3: TGTGCCACCAGCAGAGAGCGGGCCTCGGGTCAGCCCCAGCATTTT. It codes for CATSRERASGQPQHF. The rearrangement uses TRBV15 and TRBJ1-5; no clear D gene. This CDR3 comprises 15 residues. CDR1 and CDR2 from the germline V gene are LNHNV and YYDKDF (reference sequence). V lost 0 bases and J 6 bases, leaving 12 bases between the germline ends.

V gene TRBV28 combines with J gene TRBJ2-3, with 7 bases that match TRBD2. Trimming removed 11 bases from V and 1 base from J; junction bases left unmatched: 6. The V gene's germline CDR1 is MDHEN and CDR2 SYDVKM. The CDR3 contains 13 residues. The CDR3 sequence is CACRGVGTDTQYF. The CDR3, as DNA: TGTGCCTGCCGGGGGGTCGGCACAGATACGCAGTATTTT.

This clone was recorded a few times. The V call is TRBV27, the J call TRBJ1-6, with a possible D match to TRBD1 (5 bases). V was pared by 5 bases and J by 9 bases, with 23 bases between. The CDR3 runs 17 residues. The germline CDR1 and CDR2 sequences are MNHEY and SMNVEV (reference sequence). CDR3 in amino acids: CASSKLTGGSLSSPLHF. The CDR3 DNA sequence: TGTGCCAGCAGTAAACTTACGGGGGGAAGTCTCAGTTCACCCCTCCACTTT.

This chain links TRBV5-6 with TRBJ1-1; D is unresolved. The CDR3 length is 15 residues. With 0 bases removed from V and 4 bases from J, the gap between germline ends came to 13 bases. Germline V CDR1 and CDR2: SGHDT, YYEEEE. CDR3 coding DNA: TGTGCCAGCAGCTTGGAAGCCTTCTTCGGCACTGAAGCTTTCTTT. It encodes CASSLEAFFGTEAFF.

V usage is TRBV30 and J usage is TRBJ1-3; 7 bases are a match to TRBD1. The germline gives CDR1 GTSNPN, CDR2 SVGIG (reference sequence). The CDR3 is made up of 16 amino acids. V lost 0 bases to trimming and J lost 4 bases; unmatched junction nucleotides: 9. Written as DNA, the CDR3 is TGTGCCTGGAGTGTACAGAGGGGGCGGGTAGGAAACACCATATATTTT. Amino acid sequence: CAWSVQRGRVGNTIYF.

The V call is TRBV7-2, the J call TRBJ1-4; D possibly corresponds to TRBD1 (6 bases). Per germline, CDR1 SGHTA and CDR2 FQGNSA. CDR3 length: 13 residues. Trimming pared 8 bases from V and 8 bases from J, leaving 15 bases between. The CDR3 is CASSRQGSEKLFF. For the CDR3, the DNA is TGTGCCAGCTCTCGGCAGGGGAGCGAAAAACTGTTTTTT.

The chain has TRBV9 and TRBJ1-5; D is undetermined. Germline V gene lookup returns CDR1 SGDLS and CDR2 YYNGEE. V lost 3 bases, J lost 7 bases, and 17 bases lay in between. The CDR3 extends over 15 amino acids. CDR3 in DNA: TGTGCCAGCAGCGCCTCCGGGAATGTTCAACAGCCCCAGCATTTT. Residues: CASSASGNVQQPQHF.

This sequence joins TRBV19 and TRBJ1-5, with a tentative D call TRBD1 (5 bases). Germline V lookup: CDR1 LNHDA, CDR2 SQIVND (reference sequence). This CDR3 spans 13 amino acids. V was pared by 8 bases and J by 4 bases, with 12 bases between. The CDR3 protein is CASSPGGNQPQHF. CDR3 bases: TGTGCCAGTTCCCCGGGGGGAAATCAGCCCCAGCATTTT.

The chain joins TRBV28 to TRBJ1-5; a weak D match, TRBD1 (5 bases). Germline V gene data show CDR1 as MDHEN and CDR2 as SYDVKM. The CDR3 covers 15 residues. V gave up 7 bases and J gave up 1 base, with 14 bases separating them. The CDR3 DNA reads as TGTGCCAGCAAAGTGGGGGGTGGCAGCAATCAGCCCCAGCATTTT. Protein: CASKVGGGSNQPQHF.